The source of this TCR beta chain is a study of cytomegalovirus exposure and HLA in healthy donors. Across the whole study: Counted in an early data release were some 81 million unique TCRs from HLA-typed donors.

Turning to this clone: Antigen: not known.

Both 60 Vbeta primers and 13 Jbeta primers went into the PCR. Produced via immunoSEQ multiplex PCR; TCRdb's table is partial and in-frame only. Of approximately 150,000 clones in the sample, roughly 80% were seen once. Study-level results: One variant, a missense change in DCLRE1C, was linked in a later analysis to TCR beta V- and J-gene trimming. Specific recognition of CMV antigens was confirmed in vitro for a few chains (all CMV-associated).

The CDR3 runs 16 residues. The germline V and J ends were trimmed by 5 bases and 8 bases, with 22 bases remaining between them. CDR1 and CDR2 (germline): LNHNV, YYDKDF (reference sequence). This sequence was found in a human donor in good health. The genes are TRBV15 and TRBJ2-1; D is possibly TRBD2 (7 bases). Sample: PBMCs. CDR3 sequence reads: CATSGGDRGAGDEQFF. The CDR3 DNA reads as TGTGCCACCAGCGGAGGGGACCGGGGGGCAGGGGATGAGCAGTTCTTC. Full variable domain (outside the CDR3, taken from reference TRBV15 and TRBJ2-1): DAMVIQNPRYQVTQFGKPVTLSCSQTLNHNVMYWYQQKSSQAPKLLFHYYDKDFNNEADTPDNFQSRRPNTSFCFLDIRSPGLGDTAMYLCATSGGDRGAGDEQFFGPGTRLTVL.